This record looks at one T cell receptor beta chain sequence and its context. What it binds is unknown. Treatment indicated: 19 received Ad26.COV2.S at low or high dose, single or two shots; several received placebo; per-sample allocation not given. Day 63 after the first vaccine or placebo injection was the time point for sampling. This sample is drawn from a study of Ad26.COV2.S vaccination and SARS-CoV-2 variants. On the study more broadly: A COV1001 Ad26.COV2.S trial-arm participant provided the sample. The study gave Ad26.COV2.S intramuscularly, once or twice 56 days apart.

Repertoires were generated with immunoSEQ multiplex PCR, while TCRdb's copy carries only in-frame clones and drops some. The table lists 450,000 to 550,000 clones, 70% to 90% of them singletons. Study results and caveats: TCR breadth and depth estimates may have understated total T cell responses. After vaccination, substantial breadth of spike-specific CD8+ and CD4+ responses was reported.

Germline CDR1 reads LNHDA; CDR2 reads SQIVND (reference sequence). The V and J ends lost 6 bases and 6 bases respectively, with 15 bases between them. The CDR3 runs 14 residues. This clonotype was obtained from a person aged 18-60 years who received the Ad26.COV2.S COVID-19 vaccine or a placebo. The chain recombines TRBV19 with TRBJ1-5, with D possibly TRBD1 on 5 matching bases. This specimen was peripheral blood, taken in a trial of Ad26.COV2.S vaccine versus placebo. The CDR3 region has the DNA TGTGCCAGTAGAGATAGACAGCCGACTCAGCCCCAGCATTTT. Protein: CASRDRQPTQPQHF.